This entry concerns a single TCR beta chain. This entry comes from a study of blood T cell repertoires in COVID-19. Study-level information: The United States, Italy and Spain supplied acute and convalescent COVID-19 samples. Nucleic acid was either cDNA or gDNA, and it came from T cells, B-cell-depleted T cells, or PBMCs.

Methods used by the authors: From reference gene primer amplification, estimates of nucleated cell counts were derived. Using immunoSEQ multiplex PCR, the repertoire was profiled, and TCRdb retains in-frame clones only, with some absent. V, J and clone size are taken as reported in that table, and D and trimming were inferred from the DNA itself. The table shows approximately 500,000 clones, with 70% to 90% occurring only once. In germline, CDR1 is MNHEY, CDR2 SVGEGT. The CDR3 extends over 16 amino acids. V was cut by 1 base and J by 0 bases, with 11 bases left in between. V usage is TRBV6-2 or TRBV6-3 and J usage is TRBJ2-3; no clear D. The receptor's source is a human donor in a cohort sampled during active COVID-19. Sequencing was carried out using peripheral blood. The CDR3 spells CASSYLGSLSTDTQYF. The CDR3 bases are TGTGCCAGCAGTTACTTGGGCAGCTTAAGCACAGATACGCAGTATTTT.